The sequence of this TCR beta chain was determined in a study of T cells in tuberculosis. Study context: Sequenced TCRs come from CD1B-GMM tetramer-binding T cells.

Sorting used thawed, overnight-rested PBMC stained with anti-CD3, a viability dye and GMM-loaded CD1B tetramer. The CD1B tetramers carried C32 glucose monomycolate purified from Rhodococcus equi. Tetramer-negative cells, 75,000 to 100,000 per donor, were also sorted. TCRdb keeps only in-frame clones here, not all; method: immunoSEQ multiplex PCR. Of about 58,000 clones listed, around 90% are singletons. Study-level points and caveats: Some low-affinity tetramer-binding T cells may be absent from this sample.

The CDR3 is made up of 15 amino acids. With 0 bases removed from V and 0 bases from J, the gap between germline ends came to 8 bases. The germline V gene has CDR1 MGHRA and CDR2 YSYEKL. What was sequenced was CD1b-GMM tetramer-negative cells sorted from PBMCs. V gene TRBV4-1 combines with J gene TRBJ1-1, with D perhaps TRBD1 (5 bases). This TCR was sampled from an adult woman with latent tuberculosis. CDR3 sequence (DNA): TGCGCCAGCAGCCAAGAAGCGACAGTGAACACTGAAGCTTTCTTT. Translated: CASSQEATVNTEAFF.